One TCR beta chain is described in this entry. Sequencing was performed with immunoSEQ multiplex PCR; in TCRdb, only in-frame clones are kept and a portion is missing. The sample holds over 350,000 clones, about 89% seen once. During the 2 weeks before they entered the study, exposed participants had met someone with a PCR-confirmed or clinician-diagnosed COVID-19 case. Trimming stripped 0 bases from V and 5 bases from J, with 5 bases between. This CDR3 spans 14 amino acids. Per the germline V gene, CDR1 is SGHVS and CDR2 is FQNEAQ. This record comes from a study of blood T cell repertoires in COVID-19. Study summary: The United States, Italy and Spain supplied acute and convalescent COVID-19 samples.

Sequencing was performed on PBMCs or T cells enriched from blood (not recorded which). The sequence derives from a woman in her thirties or forties who had been exposed to COVID-19. The chain employs TRBV7-8 and TRBJ1-6; unclear D gene. CDR3 in DNA: TGTGCCAGCAGCTTAGCCTCTAATAATTCACCCCTCCACTTT. Protein product: CASSLASNNSPLHF.